This TCR beta chain was retrieved from a study of lymphopenia after photon versus proton radiotherapy. Profiled with immunoSEQ multiplex PCR; TCRdb holds only in-frame clones, not every one. The profile shows fewer than 30,000 clones, roughly 80% of them singletons. Trimming stripped 8 bases from V and 6 bases from J, with 10 bases between. This CDR3 is built from 11 residues. Germline CDR1 and CDR2: LGHNA and YNFKEQ. The chain is built from TRBV4-2 and TRBJ1-2; D call uncertain. The sequence derives from a woman aged 45-60 years with pancreatic cancer. The starting material was peripheral blood, obtained from a patient treated with photon-based radiotherapy. CDR3 sequence: CASEGSHGYTF. CDR3 in DNA: TGTGCCAGCGAGGGATCCCATGGCTACACCTTC.